This T cell receptor (beta chain) was found in a study of PD-1 and CTLA-4 blockade in melanoma. Method: immunoSEQ multiplex PCR; TCRdb's copy keeps in-frame clones and lacks some. The sample yields some 15,000 clones, 73% seen once. The CDR3 is 13 residues long. With 2 bases removed from V and 1 base from J, the gap between germline ends came to 5 bases. Germline CDR1 is MNHEY and CDR2 is SVGAGI. The receptor was derived from a human donor with melanoma. J is TRBJ1-1 and V is TRBV6-5, with D uncertain. The sequenced sample was CD8+ T cells from peripheral blood, obtained before anti-PD-1 treatment. The CDR3 region is CASSYTPNTEAFF. As DNA, the CDR3 is TGTGCCAGCAGTTACACCCCGAACACTGAAGCTTTCTTT.